This T cell receptor (beta chain) was recorded in a study of blood T cell repertoires in COVID-19. Study background: Samples came from the United States, Italy and Spain, spanning acute and convalescent COVID-19. PBMCs, B-cell-depleted T cells, or T cells provided the cDNA or gDNA that made up the material.

In the original workflow: The assay estimated nucleated cells by amplifying reference gene primers. Using immunoSEQ multiplex PCR, the repertoire was profiled, and TCRdb retains in-frame clones only, with some absent. V, J and clone size were drawn from that table, and D and trimming were deduced from the DNA. The sample has 200,000 or so clones, around 90% seen once. This CDR3 has 15 residues. Unmatched junction bases numbered 6, after V lost 7 bases and J lost 0 bases. Germline CDR1 reads LNHDA; CDR2 reads SQIVND (reference sequence). The TCR comes from a man in his 70s with acute or convalescent COVID-19. Sequencing was carried out using peripheral blood. V and J are TRBV19 and TRBJ1-3; 7 nucleotides match TRBD1. CDR3 nucleotide sequence: TGTGCCAGTACCCCGGAGGGGGCCTCTGGAAACACCATATATTTT. Protein product: CASTPEGASGNTIYF.